These 12 T cell receptor beta chains originate from one sample sequenced in a study of control samples from healthy donors and cancer patients. Assay: immunoSEQ multiplex PCR; the TCRdb copy retains only in-frame clones and omits some. The profile shows roughly 93,000 clones, about 89% of them singletons. The sample was PBMCs. The receptors here all came from a woman between 50 and 59 years old with colorectal cancer.

CDR3 nucleotide sequence: TGCGCCAGCAGCTTGTCAGGGGTTCGGAACTATGGCTACACCTTC. It encodes CASSLSGVRNYGYTF. This chain uses TRBV5-1 with TRBJ1-2, with D possibly TRBD1 on 6 matching bases. The germline CDR1 and CDR2 sequences are SGHRS and YFSETQ. Trimming pared 1 base from V and 2 bases from J, leaving 12 bases between. The CDR3 has 15 amino acids.

This clone occurred once. One junction end disagrees with the germline gene, perhaps due to a read error. The rearrangement joins TRBV24-1 to TRBJ2-3; 10 bases line up with TRBD2. Germline loops: CDR1 KGHDR, CDR2 SFDVKD. The CDR3 is made up of 12 amino acids. The CDR3 protein is CATSDSSGGLLF. The CDR3 coding sequence is TGTGCCACCAGTGATTCTAGCGGGGGCCTCCTTTTT.

The V gene is TRBV5-1, the J gene TRBJ2-4; the match to TRBD1 covers 9 bases. The CDR3 is 14 amino acids. The junction had 5 bases not matched to a gene; V was cut back by 3 bases and J by 7 bases. Germline lookup yields CDR1 SGHRS and CDR2 YFSETQ. For the CDR3, the DNA is TGCGCCAGCAGCTGGGACAGGGTGTCCAACATTCAGTACTTC. Protein product: CASSWDRVSNIQYF. The whole variable domain, remainder taken from reference TRBV5-1 and TRBJ2-4, is KAGVTQTPRYLIKTRGQQVTLSCSPISGHRSVSWYQQTPGQGLQFLFEYFSETQRNKGNFPGRFSGRQFSNSRSEMNVSTLELGDSALYLCASSWDRVSNIQYFGAGTRLSVL.

The chain has TRBV10-3 and TRBJ2-2, with D possibly being TRBD1 or TRBD2 (5 bases each). V lost 7 bases and J 6 bases, leaving 9 bases between the germline ends. The CDR3 runs to 12 residues. Germline-derived CDR1 and CDR2 are ENHRY and SYGVKD. This CDR3 is CAINGAPGELFF. The CDR3 DNA follows: TGTGCCATCAACGGGGCCCCCGGGGAGCTGTTTTTT.

V usage is TRBV3-1 (or the pseudogene TRBV3-2) and J usage is TRBJ2-5, with D tentatively TRBD1 or TRBD2 (5 bases each). The CDR3 runs 12 residues. Trimming stripped 1 base from V and 10 bases from J, with 10 bases between. CDR1 and CDR2 from the germline V gene are LGHDT and YNNKEL (reference sequence). This CDR3 is CASSQVSGGQYF. The CDR3 nucleotides are TGTGCCAGCAGCCAAGTGAGTGGGGGCCAGTACTTC.

This chain links TRBV7-9 with TRBJ1-4, with no clear D. The CDR3 runs 11 residues. The ends were cut back, 7 bases at V and 10 bases at J, with 10 bases in the middle. CDR1 and CDR2 from the germline V gene are SEHNR and FQNEAQ (reference sequence). The chain's CDR3 is CASTNMGKLFF. In DNA form, the CDR3 reads TGTGCCAGCACCAACATGGGAAAACTGTTTTTT.

The chain uses TRBV7-8 and TRBJ2-3, with D perhaps TRBD1 (8 bases). Germline CDR1 SGHVS, CDR2 FQNEAQ. The CDR3 has 15 residues. V dropped 3 bases and J dropped 4 bases, with 14 bases sitting between them. The CDR3 spells CASSFLQGGADTQYF. The CDR3 region has the DNA TGTGCCAGCAGCTTCCTACAGGGGGGGGCAGATACGCAGTATTTT.

The V call is TRBV6-4, the J call TRBJ1-1; TRBD1 aligns across 11 bases. Germline V gene lookup returns CDR1 MRHNA and CDR2 SNTAGT. CDR3 length: 15 amino acids. V trimming: 3 bases; J trimming: 2 bases; junction bases outside the gene matches: 2. The CDR3, as DNA: TGTGCCAGCAGTGAGGGGACAGGGGGAAACACTGAAGCTTTCTTT. Its protein is CASSEGTGGNTEAFF.

The V call is TRBV7-2, the J call TRBJ1-3; D is unclear. CDR1 is SGHTA and CDR2 is FQGNSA in the germline V gene. V was cut by 6 bases and J by 4 bases, with 10 bases left in between. This CDR3 comprises 13 residues. The CDR3 sequence: CASRQPMGNTIYF. For the CDR3, the DNA is TGTGCCAGCAGGCAACCCATGGGAAACACCATATATTTT. Together with reference TRBV7-2 and TRBJ1-3, the CDR3 gives the full variable domain: GAGVSQSPSNKVTEKGKDVELRCDPISGHTALYWYRQSLGQGLEFLIYFQGNSAPDKSGLPSDRFSAERTGGSVSTLTIQRTQQEDSAVYLCASRQPMGNTIYFGEGSWLTVV.

This chain's CDR3 is CASSWVTGGETQYF. The CDR3 DNA reads as TGTGCCAGCAGTTGGGTCACAGGGGGAGAGACCCAGTACTTC. The gene calls are TRBV6-6 and TRBJ2-5; 8 bases are shared with TRBD1. This CDR3 is built from 14 residues. The V segment lost 4 bases and the J segment 4 bases; nucleotides outside the gene matches: 5. Germline V gene sequence: CDR1 MNHNY, CDR2 SVGAGI (reference sequence).

This rearrangement joins TRBV6-6 to TRBJ2-3; 7 bases map to TRBD1. J was trimmed by 2 bases and V by 8 bases; bases with no gene match: 10. The CDR3 consists of 15 residues. Germline V gene sequence: CDR1 MNHNY, CDR2 SVGAGI (reference sequence). This CDR3 reads CASGEQGRYTDTQYF. For the CDR3, the DNA is TGTGCCAGCGGGGAACAGGGGCGATACACAGATACGCAGTATTTT.

J is TRBJ2-1 and V is TRBV9; D remains unclear. V gave up 0 bases and J gave up 10 bases, with 5 bases separating them. The CDR3 contains 11 residues. Germline CDR1 SGDLS, CDR2 YYNGEE. The CDR3 DNA follows: TGTGCCAGCAGCGTAGGGAGAGAGCAGTTCTTC. Protein sequence: CASSVGREQFF.